These T cell receptor beta chains were read from a single sample in a study of blood T cells in healthy people across ages. Via MiXCR, TCRdb re-called the 5' RACE reads, giving one row per CDR3 protein. The sample shows around 940,000 distinct CDR3 sequences, roughly half of them seen only once. The sequenced sample was blood. Source of these receptors: a woman aged 55-69 years in good health. Both conserved end residues are part of each CDR3. D genes are given only for firm matches. The size entry is marked missing in some rows and otherwise reads once, few, many or a size class.

>TRBJ2-3|-|15|TRBV20-1|-
TGCAGTGCTAGACTACAGGGGGGGGCCACAGATACGCAGTATTTT
CSARLQGGATDTQYF
>TRBJ2-7|-|12|TRBV20-1|-
TGCAGTGCTCATGACAGAGCCTACGAGCAGTACTTC
CSAHDRAYEQYF
>TRBJ2-3|-|15|TRBV11-3|TRBD1
TGTGCCAGCAGCTCGGGACAGGGAAGGGACGATACGCAGTATTTT
CASSSGQGRDDTQYF
>TRBJ2-7|-|13|TRBV2|-
TGTGCCAGCAGTGAAGGGGGGCTTTACGAGCAGTACTTC
CASSEGGLYEQYF
>TRBJ2-7|few|12|TRBV7-9|-
TGTGCCAGCAGCTTAAATGGGAACGAGCAGTACTTC
CASSLNGNEQYF
>TRBJ2-7|-|16|TRBV6-2/TRBV6-3|-
TGTGCCAGCAGTTACTCCGCCAGGCAGATGACCTACGAGCAGTACTTC
CASSYSARQMTYEQYF
>TRBJ2-1|-|15|TRBV10-3|-
TGTGCCATCAGCCCGAGGGGGGAATCGAACCAGAGGCTGTTCTTC
CAISPRGESNQRLFF
>TRBJ2-7|-|17|TRBV6-1|TRBD2
TGTGCCAGCAGTAAACCGGGACTAGCGGGAGGGGCCTACGAGCAGTACTTC
CASSKPGLAGGAYEQYF
>TRBJ2-5|few|15|TRBV6-5|-
TGTGCCAGCAGTTACGGGCTCACCGGGGGAGAGACCCAGTACTTC
CASSYGLTGGETQYF
>TRBJ2-5|once|17|TRBV7-9|-
TGTGCCAGCAGCTTAGGCGTTGGCGGGTTAACATACAATGGGCAGTACTTC
CASSLGVGGLTYNGQYF
>TRBJ2-1|-|16|TRBV5-6|TRBD1
TGTGCCAGCAGCTTTTCGACAGGGGCCTTCTACAATGAGCAGTTCTTC
CASSFSTGAFYNEQFF
>TRBJ1-2|few|14|TRBV2|-
TGTGCCAGCAGTGTGGGCCGAAACAACTATGGCTACACCTTC
CASSVGRNNYGYTF
>TRBJ1-1|-|14|TRBV20-1|-
TGCAGTGCTAGTAATCCAGTCCTGAACACTGAAGCTTTCTTT
CSASNPVLNTEAFF
>TRBJ1-2|-|17|TRBV15|-
TGTGCCACCAGCAGCCCATTGTCCGGGACAAAACTCTATGGCTACACCTTC
CATSSPLSGTKLYGYTF
>TRBJ2-3|few|15|TRBV5-4|-
TGTGCCAGCACCCGGACAACAACTAGCACAGATACGCAGTATTTT
CASTRTTTSTDTQYF
>TRBJ2-1|-|17|TRBV27|-
TGTGCCAGCAGTCCCCGTACTAGCTCTCGCTCCTACAATGAGCAGTTCTTC
CASSPRTSSRSYNEQFF
>TRBJ2-5|few|16|TRBV20-1|TRBD2
TGCAGTGCTAGCGCCTCTAGCGGACCCTGGGGGGAGACCCAGTACTTC
CSASASSGPWGETQYF
>TRBJ1-4|-|11|TRBV20-1|-
TGCAGTGCTAGACTGGGGGAAAAACTGTTTTTT
CSARLGEKLFF
>TRBJ2-2|-|15|TRBV15|-
TGTGCCACCAGCGGATTAGCTCCAATCACCGGGGAGCTGTTTTTT
CATSGLAPITGELFF
>TRBJ2-1|-|20|TRBV4-1|TRBD2
TGCGCCGGCAGCCAAGTAGGAGGCGGCGGCCGGACTAGCGGACAGCATGAGCAGTTCTTC
CAGSQVGGGGRTSGQHEQFF
>TRBJ2-3|-|17|TRBV3-1|TRBD2
TGTGCCAGCAGCCAATTTCTAGCGGGAGCTTATACAGATACGCAGTATTTT
CASSQFLAGAYTDTQYF
>TRBJ2-5|-|16|TRBV27|-
TGTGCCAGCAGTCCACAAACCAGAAGAAAGGGGGAGACCCAGTACTTC
CASSPQTRRKGETQYF
>TRBJ2-7|-|13|TRBV28|-
TGTGCCGGCATCCCTTCCTCCGGCTACGAGCAGTACTTC
CAGIPSSGYEQYF
>TRBJ2-1|-|17|TRBV11-2|TRBD1
TGTGCCAGCAGCTGGAACAAATTACGGGACAGGAAAAGGGAGCAGTTCTTC
CASSWNKLRDRKREQFF
>TRBJ2-1|-|15|TRBV20-1|-
TGCAGTGCTAGAGATGTCAGGGAGTTGAGCCATGAGCAGTTCTTC
CSARDVRELSHEQFF
>TRBJ1-1|-|13|TRBV20-1|TRBD1
TGCAGTGCTAGGACAGGGGGAAACACTGAAGCTTTCTTT
CSARTGGNTEAFF
>TRBJ2-5|-|14|TRBV5-1|TRBD1
TGCGCCAGCAGCGCTGCAGGGGGCGAAGAGACCCAGTACTTC
CASSAAGGEETQYF
>TRBJ1-5|once|16|TRBV12-3/TRBV12-4|TRBD1
TGTGCCAGCAGTTCACGGGACAGGGATAGCAATCAGCCCCAGCATTTT
CASSSRDRDSNQPQHF
>TRBJ1-1|-|14|TRBV10-3|-
TGTGCCATCAGTGAGACCCGGGAGAACACTGAAGCTTTCTTT
CAISETRENTEAFF
>TRBJ2-1|few|15|TRBV27|-
TGTGCCAGCAGCCTGGTTCCGCGCGTATCTGGTGAGCAGTTCTTC
CASSLVPRVSGEQFF
>TRBJ2-6|-|17|TRBV20-1|-
TGCAGTGCTCGAGTCCGGGGACTTGAGAGTGGGGCCAACGTCCTGACTTTC
CSARVRGLESGANVLTF
>TRBJ1-5|-|13|TRBV10-3|-
TGTGCCATCACTGACAGAATAGATCAGCCCCAGCATTTT
CAITDRIDQPQHF
>TRBJ2-7|-|15|TRBV20-1|TRBD2
TGCAGTGCTAGAAAGCGGGAGGCCCGCTCCTACGAGCAGTACTTC
CSARKREARSYEQYF
>TRBJ2-7|-|12|TRBV20-1|TRBD1
TGCAGTGCTAGAGATCTGGGACAGAGTCTGTACTTC
CSARDLGQSLYF
>TRBJ1-5|-|12|TRBV29-1|-
TGCAACGTTGAAGATCTGGGAAAGGCCCAGCATTTT
CNVEDLGKAQHF
>TRBJ2-1|-|15|TRBV7-2|-
TGTGCCAGCAGCCGAGGGGGTCGGGGGACCGGGGAGCTGTTCTTC
CASSRGGRGTGELFF
>TRBJ1-5|-|12|TRBV12-3/TRBV12-4|-
TGTGCCAGCAGTTTCTTCAATCAGCCCCGGCATTTT
CASSFFNQPRHF
>TRBJ2-5|-|14|TRBV4-1|-
TGCGCCAGCAGCCGTGAAATACGCGGTGAGACCCAGTACTTC
CASSREIRGETQYF
>TRBJ2-7|few|16|TRBV18|TRBD2
TGTGCCAGCTCACCACCAAAACTAGCGGGTTCCTACGAGCAGTACTTC
CASSPPKLAGSYEQYF
>TRBJ2-1|-|15|TRBV28|TRBD2
TGTGCCAGCAGTATGCGGGGGTTCCTAGACAATGAGCAGTTCTTC
CASSMRGFLDNEQFF
>TRBJ2-1|-|14|TRBV7-3|TRBD2
TGTGCCAGCAGCTTCGGCGGGGGGCTGAATGAGCAGTTCTTC
CASSFGGGLNEQFF
>TRBJ2-1|-|12|TRBV5-1|-
TGCGCCAGCAGCTCAGGGTCGGGGGAGCAGTTCTTC
CASSSGSGEQFF
>TRBJ1-4|-|19|TRBV4-3|-
TGCGCCAGCAGCCTGAATTTGCCCCCGACCCGGACGGAGTATGAAAAACTGTTTTTT
CASSLNLPPTRTEYEKLFF
>TRBJ2-7|-|14|TRBV20-1|-
TGCAGTGCTAGAGGTGGCGGGTACCTAGACGAGCAGTACTTC
CSARGGGYLDEQYF
>TRBJ2-7|many|15|TRBV29-1|-
TGCAGCGTGCGGACTGGGGGAAGTTTCTCCTACGAGCAGTACTTC
CSVRTGGSFSYEQYF
>TRBJ2-3|many|12|TRBV2|-
TGTGCCAGCAGCGGGGGTACAGATACGCAGTATTTT
CASSGGTDTQYF
>TRBJ2-7|many|17|TRBV7-2|-
TGTGCCAGCAGCCGACGTGAGGGTGTCCCCTCCTACAATGAGCAGTACTTC
CASSRREGVPSYNEQYF
>TRBJ1-2|once|14|TRBV4-1|-
TGCGCCAGCAGCCAAGGGGTTCATAACTATGGCTACACCTTC
CASSQGVHNYGYTF
>TRBJ2-1|-|16|TRBV13|TRBD2
TGTGCCAGCAGCTTAGCAGTACTAGCGGGAGTTCATGAGCAGTTCTTC
CASSLAVLAGVHEQFF
>TRBJ2-7|-|14|TRBV18|TRBD1
TGTGCCAGCTCACAAGGGACAGCTAGAGACGAGCAGTACTTC
CASSQGTARDEQYF
>TRBJ2-3|many|15|TRBV4-3|-
TGCGCCAGCAGCCAAGATGGCGGAAGCACAGATACGCAGTATTTT
CASSQDGGSTDTQYF
>TRBJ2-7|-|18|TRBV7-9|-
TGTGCCAGCAGCCCCAGCCAGTTCAGAGGGCCTAATTCCTACGAGCAGTACTTC
CASSPSQFRGPNSYEQYF
>TRBJ2-6|-|17|TRBV19|TRBD1
TGTGCCAGTAGTTGGGACAGTGTGGGCCCTGGGGCCAACGTCCTGACTTTC
CASSWDSVGPGANVLTF
>TRBJ2-7|-|17|TRBV25-1|TRBD2
TGTGCCAGCAGTGAGTCCAGACTAGCGGGAAGGCAATACGAGCAGTACTTC
CASSESRLAGRQYEQYF
>TRBJ2-2|-|16|TRBV24-1|TRBD2
TGTGCCACCAGTGATTTAGCGGGAGGGAACACCGGGGAGCTGTTTTTT
CATSDLAGGNTGELFF
>TRBJ1-2|few|13|TRBV5-5|-
TGTGCCAGCAGCCCAGCAATGGCCTATGGCTACACCTTC
CASSPAMAYGYTF
>TRBJ2-7|-|16|TRBV29-1|TRBD2
TGCAGCGCTTTAGGACTAGCGGGAGGAACCAACAATGAGCAGTACTTC
CSALGLAGGTNNEQYF
>TRBJ2-7|few|14|TRBV6-5|TRBD1
TGTGCCAGCAGTTATCGACAGGGGGTCTACGAGCAGTACTTC
CASSYRQGVYEQYF
>TRBJ2-3|-|13|TRBV6-6|-
TGTGCCAGCAGTTTGCCTGATGGAGATACGCAGTATTTT
CASSLPDGDTQYF
>TRBJ2-4|-|13|TRBV7-2|-
TGTGCCAGCAGCGGGAACACAGGAAACATTCAGTACTTC
CASSGNTGNIQYF